This TCR beta chain was captured by sequencing in a study of blood T cell repertoires in COVID-19. Study-wide background: Acute and convalescent COVID-19 samples came from the United States, Italy and Spain. The cDNA or gDNA used as material had been derived from T cells, B-cell-depleted T cells, or PBMCs.

Per the authors' pipeline: Reference gene primer amplification in the assay estimated nucleated cell counts. Repertoires were generated with immunoSEQ multiplex PCR, while TCRdb's copy carries only in-frame clones and drops some. The V and J calls and clone size are taken from that table; D and trimming were inferred from the DNA. The data show approximately 210,000 clones, 84% seen once. The CDR3 has 13 amino acids. V was pared by 7 bases and J by 3 bases, with 6 bases of the junction left unmatched. Germline V gene lookup returns CDR1 MNHEY and CDR2 SVGAGI. Sequencing was performed on peripheral blood. The source of this sequence is a man aged 25-40 years with active or convalescent COVID-19. V is TRBV6-5 and J is TRBJ2-7, with 7 nucleotides matching TRBD1. The CDR3 DNA reads as TGTGCCAGCAAGTGGGACAGATACTACGAGCAGTACTTC. Residues: CASKWDRYYEQYF.